This T cell receptor beta chain was identified during a study of regulatory T cells in long-lasting Graves disease. The CDR3 contains 14 residues. V was shortened by 4 bases and J by 4 bases, with 13 bases between the two germline ends. Arm-PCR of CDR3 regions and iRepertoire HTBI primers were used to build TCR beta libraries. Authors' methods: From all samples, identification returned 12 to 15 TRBJ and approximately 67 TRBV segments. Via MiXCR, TCRdb re-called the multiplex PCR reads, giving one row per CDR3 protein. TCRdb, rather than the study authors, made the V and J calls. The repertoire holds approximately 360,000 distinct CDR3 sequences, with roughly 24% as singletons. Described time point: persistent/refractory GD, antithyroid drugs over 5 years with positive TRAb. PBMCs provided the RNA from which the TCR library was made. This clonotype was recorded a few times.

The sample was peripheral blood mononuclear cells (PBMCs), taken when the disease was refractory, from a patient treated with antithyroid drugs. This clonotype was obtained from a woman aged 40 to 50 with Graves disease. The chain recombines TRBV12-3 or TRBV12-4 with TRBJ1-1; D is possibly TRBD1 (5 bases). The CDR3 here is CASSSAGATTEAFF. Written as DNA, the CDR3 is TGTGCCAGCAGTTCAGCCGGGGCGACCACTGAAGCTTTCTTT.